What follows are 10 T cell receptor beta chains derived from one specimen sequenced in a study of T cell responses to AZD1222 COVID-19 vaccine (dated by TCRdb to the early 2020s). The time point label of this sample denotes: about 28 days (+/-7) after the second vaccine dose. Library method: the immunoSEQ multiplex PCR assay. This is the immuneACCESS table as TCRdb keeps it, with only in-frame sequences that have V and J called. A part of the clones is gone; compared with another copy, unresolved V genes explain less than half, and the rest is unexplained. The sample table contains about 86,000 clones; only one count was recorded for 89% of them. In total, the top ten clones hold over 4% of the sample. The sample in question was peripheral blood, obtained 28 days after the second AZD1222 dose. Every receptor here comes from an adult who received the AZD1222 COVID-19 vaccine.

The genes are TRBV11-2 and TRBJ2-7; weak D call: TRBD1 (5 bases). Germline CDR1 and CDR2: SGHAT and FQNNGV. The CDR3 spans 15 residues. V lost 1 base to trimming and J lost 0 bases, with 10 bases between them. CDR3 loop: CASSLAPQGSYEQYV. The CDR3 nucleotides are TGTGCCAGCAGCTTAGCACCCCAGGGCTCCTACGAGCAGTACGTC.

The chain uses TRBV5-1 and TRBJ1-2; TRBD1 matches 7 bases. Unmatched junction bases numbered 6, after V lost 4 bases and J lost 3 bases. The germline CDR1 and CDR2 sequences are SGHRS and YFSETQ. This CDR3 contains 14 residues. CDR3 sequence (DNA): TGCGCCAGCAGCCCGGGCGACAGGGACTATGGCTACACCTTC. Its translation: CASSPGDRDYGYTF.

This chain uses TRBV29-1 with TRBJ2-3; 9 positions match TRBD1. V was pared by 5 bases and J by 3 bases, with 9 bases of the junction left unmatched. The CDR3 covers 15 residues. The germline CDR1 and CDR2 sequences are SQVTM and ANQGSEA. CDR3 sequence (DNA): TGCAGCGTTAAAACCGGGACAGGGAAAACAGATACGCAGTATTTT. Protein: CSVKTGTGKTDTQYF.

The DNA for the CDR3 is TGTGCCAGCAGCGGGGGACCCCCGGCGTACGAGCAGTACTTC. Translation: CASSGGPPAYEQYF. V and J are TRBV9 and TRBJ2-7, with D perhaps assigned TRBD1 or TRBD2 (5 bases each). Trimming removed 3 bases from V and 4 bases from J, with 14 bases in between. This CDR3 has 14 residues. The germline CDR1 and CDR2 sequences are SGDLS and YYNGEE.

The rearrangement uses TRBV9 and TRBJ1-6, with 10 bases fitting TRBD1. After removal of 4 bases from V and 10 bases from J, the junction contained 8 bases not matched to a gene. The CDR3 contains 15 residues. Per germline, CDR1 SGDLS and CDR2 YYNGEE. The CDR3 nucleotides read TGTGCCAGCAGCACCAGACAGGGGGCCGACTCACCCCTCCACTTT. Its translation is CASSTRQGADSPLHF.

The CDR3 is CASSLLGSDEQFF. CDR3 DNA sequence: TGTGCCAGCAGCTTATTAGGATCTGATGAGCAGTTCTTC. J is TRBJ2-1 and V is TRBV7-3, with no clear D. The CDR3 spans 13 residues. V was shortened by 2 bases and J by 8 bases, with 10 bases between the two germline ends. Germline V gene lookup returns CDR1 SGHTA and CDR2 FQGTGA. Complete variable domain (other parts from reference TRBV7-3 and TRBJ2-1): GAGVSQTPSNKVTEKGKYVELRCDPISGHTALYWYRQSLGQGPEFLIYFQGTGAADDSGLPNDRFFAVRPEGSVSTLKIQRTERGDSAVYLCASSLLGSDEQFFGPGTRLTVL.

The V gene is TRBV23-1, the J gene TRBJ2-2, with TRBD1 as a possible D gene (6 bases). TRBV23-1 is annotated as an ORF whose role is uncertain. CDR3 length: 14 residues. The V and J ends lost 4 bases and 4 bases respectively, with 10 bases between them. The CDR3 region has the DNA TGCGCCAGCAGTCTGAGAGGGGGCACCGGGGAGCTGTTTTTT. Amino acid sequence: CASSLRGGTGELFF.

The rearrangement joins TRBV6-1 to TRBJ2-3; D is possibly TRBD1 (6 bases). Germline V CDR1 and CDR2: MNHNS, SASEGT. The CDR3 covers 13 residues. V lost 2 bases and J 5 bases, leaving 8 bases between the germline ends. The CDR3 region has the DNA TGTGCCAGCAGTGAATACAGGGAAGATACGCAGTATTTT. It specifies CASSEYREDTQYF.

V gene TRBV3-1 (or the pseudogene TRBV3-2) combines with J gene TRBJ2-5; D is unresolved. Germline V gene sequence: CDR1 LGHDT, CDR2 YNNKEL (reference sequence). V lost 2 bases, J lost 3 bases, and 4 bases lay in between. This CDR3 has 12 amino acids. CDR3 residues: CASSQKKETQYF. As DNA, the CDR3 is TGTGCCAGCAGCCAAAAAAAAGAGACCCAGTACTTC.

Notes on this clone: Other DNA sequences within the sample encode an identical CDR3. The V call is TRBV5-1, the J call TRBJ1-1; TRBD1 agrees at 8 bases. This CDR3 spans 14 amino acids. Germline CDR1 reads SGHRS; CDR2 reads YFSETQ. The V segment lost 4 bases and the J segment 2 bases; nucleotides outside the gene matches: 4. Written as DNA, the CDR3 is TGCGCCAGCAGCGCCGGGACAGGCAACACTGAAGCTTTCTTT. This encodes CASSAGTGNTEAFF.